One sample yielded the 5 T cell receptor beta chains listed below, sequenced in a study of vaccination effects on CD4 cells after COVID-19. ViraFEST expansion of antigen-specific CD4+ T cells with viral peptide pools preceded sequencing. Culturing for about 9 days preceded CD4+ T cell isolation. None of the vaccinated had previously contracted SARS-CoV-2, and their nucleocapsid antibodies tested negative. No cognate antigen is known for these TCRs. The data were produced by immunoSEQ multiplex PCR, yet TCRdb's version contains in-frame clones alone and is incomplete. The data hold 20,000 to 25,000 clones, with approximately 70% observed a single time. The sample was CD4+ T cells from PBMCs cultured with HCoV-NL63 spike peptides, taken before COVID-19 vaccination. All receptors derive from a human donor who received a COVID-19 vaccine.

CDR3 bases: TGTGCCAGCAGCCAAGAGCTAGCGGGGGGGCCGTCGCAGTTCTTC. It yields the protein CASSQELAGGPSQFF. V gene TRBV4-2 combines with J gene TRBJ2-1; 12 bases line up with TRBD2. The CDR3 sequence is 15 residues long. Germline V gene sequence: CDR1 LGHNA, CDR2 YNFKEQ. With 0 bases clipped from V and 12 bases from J, the junction kept 6 bases outside the gene matches.

This chain uses TRBV18 with TRBJ2-4, with TRBD2 matching 11 bases. The J segment lost 0 bases and the V segment lost 2 bases, leaving 6 bases of the junction unmatched. The length of the CDR3 is 18 residues. Germline CDR1 reads KGHSH; CDR2 reads LQKENI. CDR3 in amino acids: CASSPLAGGYLAKNIQYF. The CDR3 coding sequence is TGTGCCAGCTCACCATTAGCGGGAGGGTACCTAGCCAAAAACATTCAGTACTTC. The entire variable domain, with the rest obtained from reference TRBV18 and TRBJ2-4, is as follows: NAGVMQNPRHLVRRRGQEARLRCSPMKGHSHVYWYRQLPEEGLKFMVYLQKENIIDESGMPKERFSAEFPKEGPSILRIQQVVRGDSAAYFCASSPLAGGYLAKNIQYFGAGTRLSVL.

The J gene is TRBJ2-2, the V gene TRBV3-1 (or the pseudogene TRBV3-2), with TRBD2 as a possible D gene (6 bases). Germline values: CDR1 LGHDT, CDR2 YNNKEL (reference sequence). This CDR3 comprises 17 residues. The ends were cut back, 4 bases at V and 4 bases at J, with 19 bases in the middle. In nucleotides, the CDR3 is TGTGCCAGCAGCCTTATAGCGGTCATGGGGGTCACCGGGGAGCTGTTTTTT. Translating it yields CASSLIAVMGVTGELFF.

The V call is TRBV7-9, the J call TRBJ2-2; D may be TRBD1 (6 bases). CDR3 size: 14 residues. Germline CDR1 is SEHNR and CDR2 is FQNEAQ (reference sequence). Trimming left V 2 bases short and J 5 bases short, with 9 bases between. The CDR3, as DNA: TGTGCCAGCAGCTTACGGACAGTTACCGGGGAGCTGTTTTTT. Its protein product is CASSLRTVTGELFF.

The CDR3 protein is CASSYARRRLAGAGDTQYF. The CDR3 DNA follows: TGTGCCAGCAGTTACGCGAGGAGGAGACTAGCGGGGGCCGGGGATACGCAGTATTTT. The V gene is TRBV6-2 or TRBV6-3, the J gene TRBJ2-3; TRBD2 agrees at 12 bases. CDR1 and CDR2 (germline): MNHEY, SVGEGT. Trimming took 2 bases from V and 6 from J; bases not matched to a gene: 15. This CDR3 is built from 19 residues.